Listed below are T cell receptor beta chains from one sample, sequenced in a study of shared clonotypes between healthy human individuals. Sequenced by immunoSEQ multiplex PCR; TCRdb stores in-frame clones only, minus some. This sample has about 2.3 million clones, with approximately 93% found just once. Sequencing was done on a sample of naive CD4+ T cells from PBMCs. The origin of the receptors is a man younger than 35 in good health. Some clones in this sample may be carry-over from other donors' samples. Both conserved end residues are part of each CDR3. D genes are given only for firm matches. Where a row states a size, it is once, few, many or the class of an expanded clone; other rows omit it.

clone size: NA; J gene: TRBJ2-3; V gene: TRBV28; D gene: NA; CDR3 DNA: TGTGCCAGCAGTCCAGTCCTGAATACGCAGTATTTT; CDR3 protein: CASSPVLNTQYF
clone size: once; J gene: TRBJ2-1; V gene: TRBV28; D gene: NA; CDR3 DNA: TGTGCCAGCAGTTTTTTGGGGGAGATCTCCTACAATGAGCAGTTCTTC; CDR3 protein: CASSFLGEISYNEQFF
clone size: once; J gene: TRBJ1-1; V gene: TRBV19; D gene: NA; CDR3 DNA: TGTGCCAGTAGTCCCGGACAAAGCAGGAACACTGAAGCTTTCTTT; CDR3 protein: CASSPGQSRNTEAFF
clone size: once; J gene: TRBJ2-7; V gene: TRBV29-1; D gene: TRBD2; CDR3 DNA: TGCAGCGTCCAGCGGGACTCCTACGAGCAGTACTTC; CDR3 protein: CSVQRDSYEQYF
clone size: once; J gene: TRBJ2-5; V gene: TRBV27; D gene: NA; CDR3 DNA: TGTGCCAGCAGTTTATTCCCGCGACAAGAGACCCAGTACTTC; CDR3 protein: CASSLFPRQETQYF
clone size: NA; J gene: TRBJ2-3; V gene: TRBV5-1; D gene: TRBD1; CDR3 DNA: TGCGCCAGCAGTCGAGGACAGGGGGGCACAGATACGCAGTATTTT; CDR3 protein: CASSRGQGGTDTQYF
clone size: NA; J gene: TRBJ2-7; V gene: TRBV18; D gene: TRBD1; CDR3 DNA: TGTGCCAGCTCACCAACAGGGGGCTACGAGCAGTACTTC; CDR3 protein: CASSPTGGYEQYF
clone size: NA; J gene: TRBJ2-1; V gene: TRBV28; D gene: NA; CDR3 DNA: TGTGCCAGCAGTTTACTTTCCGGGAGTGGGCCCAATGAGCAGTTCTTC; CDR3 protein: CASSLLSGSGPNEQFF
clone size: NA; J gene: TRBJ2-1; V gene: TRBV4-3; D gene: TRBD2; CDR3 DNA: TGCGCCAGCAGCCAAGATCTTCCTAGCGGGAACTACAATGAGCAGTTCTTC; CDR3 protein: CASSQDLPSGNYNEQFF
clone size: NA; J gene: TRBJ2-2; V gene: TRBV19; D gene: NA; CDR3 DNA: TGTGCCAGTAAGGTCCGGGGAGAGGGGACCGGGGAGCTGTTTTTT; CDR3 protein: CASKVRGEGTGELFF
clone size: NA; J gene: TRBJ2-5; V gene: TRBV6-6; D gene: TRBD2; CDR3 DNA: TGTGCCAGCAGCTCGCCGGCGGGAGGTGGAGAGACCCAGTACTTC; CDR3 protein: CASSSPAGGGETQYF